The 24 T cell receptor beta chains presented below share a single source sample, sequenced in a study of T cells in localized non-small cell lung cancer. Libraries were prepared by immunoSEQ multiplex PCR; TCRdb keeps only in-frame clonotypes and omits some of them. The sample holds around 91,000 clones, 80% to 90% seen once. The sequenced sample was peripheral blood, obtained before any cancer treatment. These receptors were collected from a man between 40 and 75 years old with stage I squamous cell lung carcinoma.

The rearrangement uses TRBV29-1 and TRBJ1-1; tentative D call: TRBD1 (5 bases). Germline CDR1 is SQVTM and CDR2 is ANQGSEA. The V and J ends lost 7 bases and 0 bases respectively, with 12 bases between them. CDR3 length equals 13 residues. The CDR3 is CSAQGAVNTEAFF. Written as DNA, the CDR3 is TGCAGCGCCCAAGGGGCAGTGAACACTGAAGCTTTCTTT. The variable domain in full, with the rest retrieved from reference TRBV29-1 and TRBJ1-1, is SAVISQKPSRDICQRGTSLTIQCQVDSQVTMMFWYRQQPGQSLTLIATANQGSEATYESGFVIDKFPISRPNLTFSTLTVSNMSPEDSSIYLCSAQGAVNTEAFFGQGTRLTVV.

The J gene is TRBJ2-7, the V gene TRBV6-6; a weak D match, TRBD1 (6 bases). Germline values: CDR1 MNHNY, CDR2 SVGAGI (reference sequence). Trimming stripped 4 bases from V and 2 bases from J, with 12 bases between. The CDR3 has 14 residues. The CDR3 bases are TGTGCCAGCAGTTCAGGGGTCCCAACCTACGAGCAGTACTTC. It encodes CASSSGVPTYEQYF.

The rearrangement joins TRBV30 to TRBJ1-3, with a weak D call TRBD1 (6 bases). The germline V gene encodes CDR1 GTSNPN and CDR2 SVGIG (reference sequence). The CDR3 is made up of 16 amino acids. The ends were cut back, 2 bases at V and 4 bases at J, with 18 bases in the middle. The CDR3: CAWSPKVRGQGNTIYF. DNA for the CDR3: TGTGCCTGGAGTCCTAAAGTTCGGGGGCAAGGAAACACCATATATTTT. Full variable domain (rest looked up from reference TRBV30 and TRBJ1-3): SQTIHQWPATLVQPVGSPLSLECTVEGTSNPNLYWYRQAAGRGLQLLFYSVGIGQISSEVPQNLSASRPQDRQFILSSKKLLLSDSGFYLCAWSPKVRGQGNTIYFGEGSWLTVV.

The chain joins TRBV2 to TRBJ2-5, with TRBD1 identical over 7 bases. Germline trimming cut 5 bases from V and 5 bases from J; bases unmatched to any gene: 5. Germline CDR1 SNHLY, CDR2 FYNNEI. The CDR3 consists of 13 residues. CDR3 sequence (DNA): TGTGCCAGCAGTTTGACAGGGTCCGAGACCCAGTACTTC. Translating gives CASSLTGSETQYF.

The rearrangement uses TRBV11-2 and TRBJ1-1; no clear D gene. Germline V gene data show CDR1 as SGHAT and CDR2 as FQNNGV. The CDR3 runs to 12 residues. The V and J ends lost 6 bases and 9 bases respectively, with 14 bases between them. This CDR3 reads CASSKGSFQAFF. Here the CDR3 DNA reads TGTGCCAGCAGTAAAGGAAGCTTTCAAGCTTTCTTT.

The J gene is TRBJ1-6, the V gene TRBV4-3; D perhaps matches TRBD1 (5 bases). Germline assignment: CDR1 LGHNA and CDR2 YSLEER. V dropped 1 base and J dropped 6 bases, with 10 bases sitting between them. The CDR3 is 15 residues long. CDR3 nucleotides: TGCGCCAGCAGCCAAGCGACGACAGCTAATTCACCCCTCCACTTT. This encodes CASSQATTANSPLHF.

V usage is TRBV19 and J usage is TRBJ2-2; D is unclear. Germline assignment: CDR1 LNHDA and CDR2 SQIVND (reference sequence). With 6 bases removed from V and 6 bases from J, the gap between germline ends came to 8 bases. This CDR3 is built from 12 residues. This chain's CDR3 is CASRDEPGELFF. The DNA for the CDR3 is TGTGCCAGTAGGGATGAACCCGGGGAGCTGTTTTTT.

This clone showed up just once. The V call is TRBV18, the J call TRBJ2-7; D perhaps matches TRBD2 (7 bases). Germline V gives CDR1 KGHSH, CDR2 LQKENI. Between the trimmed V and J ends, which lost 5 bases and 6 bases, there was a span of 17 bases. The CDR3 extends over 14 amino acids. The CDR3 nucleotides are TGTGCCAGCTCAACACGCGGGGAGGGGGGCGAGCAGTACTTC. Translated: CASSTRGEGGEQYF.

The gene calls are TRBV2 and TRBJ2-1; D is unclear. CDR3 length equals 14 residues. The germline gives CDR1 SNHLY, CDR2 FYNNEI. V was clipped by 1 base and J by 6 bases, with 10 bases between them. CDR3 DNA: TGTGCCAGCAGTGAAGAGGTAGGAACCAATGAGCAGTTCTTC. This gives the protein CASSEEVGTNEQFF.

The chain is built from TRBV2 and TRBJ2-2; tentative D call: TRBD2 (6 bases). V dropped 11 bases and J dropped 8 bases, with 18 bases sitting between them. The germline V gene encodes CDR1 SNHLY and CDR2 FYNNEI. This CDR3 region has 13 residues. The CDR3 region has the DNA TGTGCCTCCGCGGGCGGGGTGAGGGGGGAGCTGTTTTTT. Amino acid sequence: CASAGGVRGELFF.

V is TRBV11-2 and J is TRBJ2-7; TRBD1 might be the D (7 bases). The germline CDR1 and CDR2 sequences are SGHAT and FQNNGV. The CDR3 totals 16 residues. The ends were cut back, 6 bases at V and 3 bases at J, with 21 bases in the middle. The CDR3 region has the DNA TGTGCCAGCAGGCCGATACAGGGGACTCCACTCTACGAGCAGTACTTC. It encodes CASRPIQGTPLYEQYF.

This chain joins TRBV5-1 and TRBJ1-3; 7 nucleotides align to TRBD1. This CDR3 contains 15 residues. CDR1 is SGHRS and CDR2 is YFSETQ in the germline V gene. With V trimmed by 5 bases and J by 0 bases, 5 bases remained unmatched. CDR3 coding DNA: TGCGCCAGCAGTTGGGACAGCGTCTCTGGAAACACCATATATTTT. Its translation is CASSWDSVSGNTIYF.

J is TRBJ1-2 and V is TRBV5-6; tentative D call: TRBD1 (5 bases). Germline V gene sequence: CDR1 SGHDT, CDR2 YYEEEE. The ends were cut back, 3 bases at V and 5 bases at J, with 17 bases in the middle. This CDR3 has 15 residues. DNA of the CDR3: TGTGCCAGCAGCTCCTTGGGCCGGGGCCCTTATGGCTACACCTTC. Encoded protein: CASSSLGRGPYGYTF.

J is TRBJ2-7 and V is TRBV7-2, with TRBD1 identical over 7 bases. The V segment lost 6 bases and the J segment 6 bases; nucleotides outside the gene matches: 5. The CDR3 has 12 amino acids. The germline CDR1 and CDR2 sequences are SGHTA and FQGNSA. The CDR3 DNA follows: TGTGCCAGCAGAGACAGGGCCGGCGAGCAGTACTTC. Its translation: CASRDRAGEQYF. Variable domain in full (rest from reference TRBV7-2 and TRBJ2-7): GAGVSQSPSNKVTEKGKDVELRCDPISGHTALYWYRQSLGQGLEFLIYFQGNSAPDKSGLPSDRFSAERTGGSVSTLTIQRTQQEDSAVYLCASRDRAGEQYFGPGTRLTVT.

J is TRBJ2-7 and V is TRBV27; D possibly matches TRBD1 or TRBD2 (6 bases each). Trimming shortened V by 6 bases and J by 5 bases, and 17 bases separated the two germline ends. This CDR3 contains 14 residues. Germline CDR1 reads MNHEY; CDR2 reads SMNVEV (reference sequence). The CDR3 protein is CASSPGGPENEQYF. CDR3 DNA: TGTGCCAGCAGCCCCGGGGGCCCCGAGAACGAGCAGTACTTC.

The J gene is TRBJ2-5, the V gene TRBV11-2, with TRBD1 matching 9 bases. CDR3 length: 15 amino acids. After removal of 5 bases from V and 3 bases from J, the junction contained 7 bases not matched to a gene. Germline V CDR1 and CDR2: SGHAT, FQNNGV. This chain's CDR3 is CASSAPTGGKETQYF. In DNA form, the CDR3 reads TGTGCCAGCAGCGCCCCGACAGGGGGGAAAGAGACCCAGTACTTC.

This chain joins TRBV6-5 and TRBJ1-5; D not certain. Germline CDR1 MNHEY, CDR2 SVGAGI. Trimming took 6 bases from V and 7 from J, leaving 10 bases between them. The CDR3 covers 12 residues. CDR3 nucleotides: TGTGCCAGCAGCATGGGAGACCAGCCCCAGCATTTT. Translating gives CASSMGDQPQHF.

The chain has TRBV19 and TRBJ2-7, with 7 nucleotides matching TRBD2. V trimming: 7 bases; J trimming: 6 bases; junction bases outside the gene matches: 6. The CDR3 totals 12 residues. Germline V gene data show CDR1 as LNHDA and CDR2 as SQIVND (reference sequence). CDR3 residues: CASNDWGGEQYF. CDR3 nucleotides: TGTGCCAGTAACGATTGGGGGGGCGAGCAGTACTTC.

The chain couples TRBV7-9 to TRBJ2-2; the D gene is possibly TRBD2 (7 bases). V was pared by 3 bases and J by 4 bases, with 12 bases between. This CDR3 spans 15 amino acids. CDR1 SEHNR and CDR2 FQNEAQ come from the germline V gene (reference sequence). In nucleotides, the CDR3 is TGTGCCAGCAGCTTGGCGGGGGCGGGCACCGGGGAGCTGTTTTTT. Its protein product is CASSLAGAGTGELFF.

The genes are TRBV19 and TRBJ1-5, with 7 nucleotides matching TRBD1. The CDR3 totals 14 residues. The V gene's germline CDR1 is LNHDA and CDR2 SQIVND (reference sequence). With 4 bases clipped from V and 4 bases from J, the junction kept 4 bases outside the gene matches. CDR3 protein: CASSTGQRNQPQHF. CDR3 nucleotide sequence: TGTGCCAGTAGTACGGGACAGAGGAATCAGCCCCAGCATTTT.

The rearrangement links TRBV5-1 to TRBJ2-3, with D perhaps matching TRBD2 (5 bases). Germline CDR1 is SGHRS and CDR2 is YFSETQ. Trimming took off 4 bases at V and 3 bases at J, with 18 bases between the two ends. The CDR3 covers 16 residues. The CDR3 is CASSALSGLGTDTQYF. The CDR3 nucleotides are TGCGCCAGCAGCGCCTTATCGGGGTTGGGTACAGATACGCAGTATTTT.

V and J are TRBV4-1 and TRBJ1-6; D is unclear. CDR1 MGHRA and CDR2 YSYEKL come from the germline V gene. With 0 bases removed from V and 3 bases from J, the gap between germline ends came to 12 bases. The CDR3 extends over 17 amino acids. The CDR3 region is CASSQEAPENYNSPLHF. CDR3 coding DNA: TGCGCCAGCAGCCAAGAGGCCCCGGAGAACTATAATTCACCCCTCCACTTT.

The gene calls are TRBV6-6 and TRBJ2-7; TRBD1 aligns across 7 bases. Germline CDR1 MNHNY, CDR2 SVGAGI (reference sequence). The V segment lost 0 bases and the J segment 6 bases; nucleotides outside the gene matches: 8. The CDR3 is 15 amino acids. The CDR3, as DNA: TGTGCCAGCAGTTACTCTGGGATACAGGGGAGCGAGCAGTACTTC. Amino acid sequence: CASSYSGIQGSEQYF.

This clone has more than one count but fewer than ten. V and J are TRBV7-8 and TRBJ2-6; D gene uncertain. Trimming cost V 5 bases and J 0 bases, with 14 bases left between them. The CDR3 length is 17 residues. Germline CDR1 reads SGHVS; CDR2 reads FQNEAQ. CDR3 nucleotide sequence: TGTGCCAGCAGCCCGAGGTTACCTCGCTCTGGGGCCAACGTCCTGACTTTC. Protein: CASSPRLPRSGANVLTF.